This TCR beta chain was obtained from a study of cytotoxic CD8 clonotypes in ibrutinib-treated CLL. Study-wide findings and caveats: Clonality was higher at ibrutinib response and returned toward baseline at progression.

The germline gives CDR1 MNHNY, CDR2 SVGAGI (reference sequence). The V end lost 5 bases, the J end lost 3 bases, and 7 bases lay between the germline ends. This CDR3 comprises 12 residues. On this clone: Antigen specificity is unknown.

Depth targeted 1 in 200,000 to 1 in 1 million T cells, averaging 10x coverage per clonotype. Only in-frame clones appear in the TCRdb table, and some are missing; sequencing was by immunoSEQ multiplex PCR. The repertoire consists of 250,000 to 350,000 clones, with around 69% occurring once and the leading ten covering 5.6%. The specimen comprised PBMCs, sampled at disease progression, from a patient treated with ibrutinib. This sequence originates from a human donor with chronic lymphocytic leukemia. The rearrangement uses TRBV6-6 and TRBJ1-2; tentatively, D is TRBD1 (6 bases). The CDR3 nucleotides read TGTGCCAGCAGTAGGACAGACTATGGCTACACCTTC. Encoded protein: CASSRTDYGYTF.